This is a list of T cell receptor beta chains from one sample in a study of blood T cell repertoires in COVID-19. Libraries were prepared by immunoSEQ multiplex PCR; TCRdb keeps only in-frame clonotypes and omits some of them. The repertoire holds around 300,000 clones, with roughly nine tenths as singletons. Sequenced material: PBMCs or T cells enriched from blood (not recorded which). The receptors were gathered from a woman between 55 and 75 years old who had recovered from COVID-19. Each CDR3 is given with its conserved first and last residue. The D gene is left open where the match is weak. A row's size may be missing; if present it is once, few, many or a size class.

>-|TRBJ1-2|TRBV6-2/TRBV6-3|TRBD1
TGTGCCAGCAGTTGGGGATTACAGGGGAATGGCTACACCTTC
CASSWGLQGNGYTF
>-|TRBJ2-1|TRBV18|-
TGTGCCAGCTCACCACCGATCACATATGAGCAGTTCTTC
CASSPPITYEQFF
>-|TRBJ1-1|TRBV6-5|TRBD1
TGTGCCAGCAGTTTGGGACAGGGTTACACTGAAGCTTTCTTT
CASSLGQGYTEAFF
>-|TRBJ2-4|TRBV19|TRBD2
TGTGCCAGTAGTCTCCGACTAGCGGCACTAGCCAAAAACATTCAGTACTTC
CASSLRLAALAKNIQYF
>-|TRBJ1-1|TRBV6-5|-
TGTGCCAGCAGTACACAGGTGAAAGCTTTCTTT
CASSTQVKAFF
>-|TRBJ2-5|TRBV19|-
TGTGCCAATTTCACCGCCAGGAATAGTGAACAAGAGACCCAGTACTTC
CANFTARNSEQETQYF
>-|TRBJ2-3|TRBV2|-
TGTGCCAGCAGTGGTCGGGCGGGCGGAACAGATACGCAGTATTTT
CASSGRAGGTDTQYF
>once|TRBJ1-1|TRBV19|-
TGTGCCCTTCGGACAGAGACTGAAGCTTTCTTT
CALRTETEAFF
>-|TRBJ2-1|TRBV18|-
TGTGCCAGCTCACCTGGGTTCCAGGGCCGGAATGAGCAGTTCTTC
CASSPGFQGRNEQFF
>-|TRBJ1-1|TRBV25-1|-
TGTGCCAGCAGTGAACAGGAGGCTATGAACACTGAAGCTTTCTTT
CASSEQEAMNTEAFF
>-|TRBJ1-1|TRBV19|TRBD1
TGTGCCAGTAGTAGAGGGACAGGGGTGAACACTGAAGCTTTCTTT
CASSRGTGVNTEAFF
>-|TRBJ1-2|TRBV11-2|-
TGTGCCAGCAGCTTTAATGGAGATAACTATGGCTACACCTTC
CASSFNGDNYGYTF
>once|TRBJ2-5|TRBV28|TRBD2
TGTGCCAGCCACGGGGGGTTGGAGACCCAGTACTTC
CASHGGLETQYF
>-|TRBJ1-4|TRBV29-1|-
TGCAGCGCCTCTCCAGGGGCAACTAATGAAAAACTGTTTTTT
CSASPGATNEKLFF
>-|TRBJ1-5|TRBV30|TRBD1
TGTGCCTGGAGGTCAGGGACAGGGGACAATCAGCCCCAGCATTTT
CAWRSGTGDNQPQHF
>once|TRBJ1-6|TRBV2|-
TGTGCCAGCAGACCCCAGGGATATAATTCACCCCTCCACTTT
CASRPQGYNSPLHF
>-|TRBJ2-7|TRBV7-9|-
TGTGCCAGCGGCCAAGCGGCCCCCTACGAGCAGTACTTC
CASGQAAPYEQYF
>-|TRBJ2-7|TRBV19|-
TGTGCCAGTAGTATTATAGCGGCCTCCTACGAGCAGTACTTC
CASSIIAASYEQYF
>few|TRBJ2-7|TRBV7-3|-
TGTGCCAGCAGCCTAGGACAGGCGGGGACCTACGAGCAGTACTTC
CASSLGQAGTYEQYF
>-|TRBJ1-1|TRBV5-1|TRBD1
TGCGCCAGCAGCTTCCCTGACAGGGACACTGAAGCTTTCTTT
CASSFPDRDTEAFF
>once|TRBJ2-1|TRBV7-9|TRBD2
TGTGCCAGCAGCCCACCCTCCGGGGGGGGTGGTGAGCAGTTCTTC
CASSPPSGGGGEQFF
>-|TRBJ1-1|TRBV5-8|TRBD1
TGTGCCAGCAGCTGGGACAGGGGAACTGAAGCTTTCTTT
CASSWDRGTEAFF
>-|TRBJ1-3|TRBV5-1|-
TGCGCCAGCAGCTTGGCCTCCTGGGGCAAATGGGCCAGAAACACCATATATTTT
CASSLASWGKWARNTIYF
>-|TRBJ2-4|TRBV5-1|-
TGCGCCAGCAGCCAGGGGCCGGGAAACATTCAGTACTTC
CASSQGPGNIQYF
>-|TRBJ1-5|TRBV19|-
TGTGCCAGTAAACAGGGTTACGGCAATCAGCCCCAGCATTTT
CASKQGYGNQPQHF
>-|TRBJ1-4|TRBV24-1|-
TGTGCCACCAGTGCCGTGGGGGGGGTTAATGAAAAACTGTTTTTT
CATSAVGGVNEKLFF
>-|TRBJ2-1|TRBV5-1|TRBD2
TGCGCCAGCAGCTCACTAGCGGGCTCCTACAATGAGCAGTTCTTC
CASSSLAGSYNEQFF
>-|TRBJ2-1|TRBV11-3|TRBD2
TGTGCCAGCAGCCAGGGACTAGCGGGGACAAATGAGCAGTTCTTC
CASSQGLAGTNEQFF
>once|TRBJ2-1|TRBV3-1/TRBV3-2|TRBD2
TGTGCCAGCAGCCCACTTGGCGGGGGGGCCCATGATGAGCAGTTCTTC
CASSPLGGGAHDEQFF
>few|TRBJ2-7|TRBV10-3|TRBD1
TGTGCCATCAGCGACCGGGACAGGGGCCAAGAATTCTACGAGCAGTACTTC
CAISDRDRGQEFYEQYF
>-|TRBJ1-5|TRBV4-2|-
TGTGCCAGCAGCCAAGATTGGGCGCAGGCGACCCCGGATCAGCCCCAGCATTTT
CASSQDWAQATPDQPQHF
>-|TRBJ1-2|TRBV30|TRBD1
TGTGCCTGGAGTGTAGGACAGGTTTTTGGCTACACCTTC
CAWSVGQVFGYTF
>-|TRBJ1-1|TRBV5-6|-
TGTGCCAGCAGCCGGACGTTCTCGTACAGGGACAACACTGAAGCTTTCTTT
CASSRTFSYRDNTEAFF
>-|TRBJ1-1|TRBV3-1/TRBV3-2|-
TGTGCCAGCAGCTATCCGGGGAGGGGGGCTGAAGCTTTCTTT
CASSYPGRGAEAFF
>-|TRBJ1-1|TRBV5-1|-
TGCGCCAGCAGTCGAACAGGGCGCTTATCTGAAGCTTTCTTT
CASSRTGRLSEAFF
>-|TRBJ1-1|TRBV2|-
TGTGCCAGCAGTGAAGCGGTAGGGGTGAGAGCGAACTTT
CASSEAVGVRANF
>-|TRBJ2-1|TRBV30|-
TGTGCCGGAACAGGATACAATGAGCAGTTCTTC
CAGTGYNEQFF
>-|TRBJ2-2|TRBV6-6|TRBD2
TGTGCCAGCAGTCCCGGGACTAGCGGGAGGGCAAAAACCGGGGAGCTGTTTTTT
CASSPGTSGRAKTGELFF
>once|TRBJ2-7|TRBV3-1/TRBV3-2|TRBD1
TGTGCCAGCAGCCAGATACCGGGACAGGGGACCCACGAGCAGTACTTC
CASSQIPGQGTHEQYF
>-|TRBJ2-1|TRBV6-5|TRBD2
TGTGCCAGCAGTCCCCGACTAGCGGGAGGCTATGAGCAGTTCTTC
CASSPRLAGGYEQFF
>-|TRBJ2-3|TRBV18|TRBD2
TGTGCCAGCTCCCCATTTGAGGTTCGTTTCTGGACTAGCGGGAGGTCCCCGGATACGCAGTATTTT
CASSPFEVRFWTSGRSPDTQYF
>-|TRBJ1-3|TRBV29-1|-
TGCAGCGTTTCGGCCACGGCGGGGAACACCATATATTTT
CSVSATAGNTIYF
>-|TRBJ2-7|TRBV27|TRBD1
TGTGCCAGCAGCACGGGACAGAACTTCTACGAGCAGTACTTC
CASSTGQNFYEQYF
>-|TRBJ1-4|TRBV6-5|-
TGTGCCAGCAGTACCCTAGCAGGAAACGAAAAACTGTTTTTT
CASSTLAGNEKLFF
>-|TRBJ2-2|TRBV3-1/TRBV3-2|TRBD2
TGTGCCAGCAGCCAAGGATTACGGGAGGGCCTCACCGGGGAGCTGTTTTTT
CASSQGLREGLTGELFF
>-|TRBJ2-7|TRBV7-9|-
TGTGCCAGCAGCTTGGGACTGGACGAGCAGTACTTC
CASSLGLDEQYF
>-|TRBJ2-7|TRBV18|TRBD1
TGTGCCAGCTCACCAACGTACTTACAGGGGCATGTTGAGGGCATGTACTACGAGCAGTACTTC
CASSPTYLQGHVEGMYYEQYF
>-|TRBJ1-6|TRBV18|TRBD1
TGTGCCAGCTCACCACCGGGACAGGGCTCATCACCCCTCCACTTT
CASSPPGQGSSPLHF
>-|TRBJ2-1|TRBV7-9|TRBD2
TGTGCCAGCAGCTTCCAGGGAGCGGGAGTCGCGTTCTTC
CASSFQGAGVAFF
>-|TRBJ1-3|TRBV9|-
TGTGCCAGCAGCGTAGGTCCCAGTCGAAACACCATATATTTT
CASSVGPSRNTIYF
>-|TRBJ1-2|TRBV6-5|-
TGTGCCAGCTTTAGACATGGCGAGAGTAACTATGGCTACACCTTC
CASFRHGESNYGYTF
>-|TRBJ2-7|TRBV9|-
TGTGCCAGCAGCGTAGATCACAGAAACTACGAGCAGTACTTC
CASSVDHRNYEQYF
>-|TRBJ2-7|TRBV5-1|-
TGCGCCAGCAGCGTGTATGAGGGCAGCCCCTACGAGCAGTACTTC
CASSVYEGSPYEQYF